A single sample gave rise to the 8 T cell receptor beta chains below, sequenced in a study of CD8 T cells in ankylosing spondylitis. TCRdb used MiXCR to reprocess the 5' RACE reads, holding one entry per CDR3 protein. The sample lists 130,000 or so distinct CDR3 sequences, about 6.4% occurring once. The sample taken for sequencing was blood, either unsorted or a sorted T cell fraction (not recorded which). These receptors all come from a male donor with ankylosing spondylitis or in good health (not recorded which).

This clonotype was found many times. The chain carries TRBV5-1 and TRBJ2-2; the D gene is possibly TRBD2 (5 bases). Germline CDR1 and CDR2: SGHRS and YFSETQ. This CDR3 comprises 16 residues. V gave up 3 bases and J gave up 1 base, with 13 bases separating them. The CDR3, as DNA: TGCGCCAGCAGCTCGGACTCGCCGTTGAACACCGGGGAGCTGTTTTTT. It is translated as CASSSDSPLNTGELFF.

This clonotype has at least ten counts. This chain links TRBV28 with TRBJ2-5, with D perhaps matching TRBD1 (6 bases). Germline lookup yields CDR1 MDHEN and CDR2 SYDVKM. Trimming stripped 5 bases from V and 2 bases from J, with 12 bases between. The CDR3 covers 14 residues. The CDR3 sequence: CASSRWTDQETQYF. In nucleotides, the CDR3 is TGTGCCAGCAGTCGTTGGACAGATCAAGAGACCCAGTACTTC.

The chain carries TRBV7-3 and TRBJ2-3, with D unclear. Per the germline V gene, CDR1 is SGHTA and CDR2 is FQGTGA. The V gene lost 4 bases and the J gene lost 0 bases, with 8 bases spanning the gap. The length of the CDR3 is 14 residues. The CDR3 DNA is TGTGCCAGCAGCTACCGGACCAGCACAGATACGCAGTATTTT. Residues: CASSYRTSTDTQYF.

This clonotype has a count of ten or more. This chain joins TRBV29-1 and TRBJ2-2; maybe TRBD2 (7 bases). The CDR3 extends over 13 amino acids. CDR1 is SQVTM, CDR2 ANQGSEA, per germline. V lost 8 bases and J lost 4, with 14 bases in between. CDR3 region: CSLEGGSTGELFF. The CDR3 DNA reads TGCAGCCTCGAGGGGGGGAGCACCGGGGAGCTGTTTTTT.

This clonotype was counted ten times or more. V usage is TRBV6-5 and J usage is TRBJ1-1; TRBD1 agrees at 7 bases. The CDR3 length is 14 residues. Per the germline V gene, CDR1 is MNHEY and CDR2 is SVGAGI. V shed 0 bases and J 8 bases; nucleotides not matched to a gene: 6. This CDR3 is CASSYSISRGEAFF. CDR3 nucleotide sequence: TGTGCCAGCAGTTACTCGATTTCCAGGGGGGAAGCTTTCTTT.

This clonotype was observed many times. This rearrangement joins TRBV7-2 to TRBJ2-7, with D possibly TRBD1 on 5 matching bases. The germline V and J ends were trimmed by 4 bases and 6 bases, with 10 bases remaining between them. Per germline, CDR1 SGHTA and CDR2 FQGNSA. The CDR3 length is 12 residues. The CDR3 protein is CASSSATGEQYF. The CDR3 DNA follows: TGTGCCAGCAGCTCGGCTACAGGCGAGCAGTACTTC.

In its sample, this clonotype was seen many times. The rearrangement joins TRBV5-1 to TRBJ2-7; 10 bases are a match to TRBD2. The J segment lost 7 bases and the V segment lost 0 bases, leaving 10 bases of the junction unmatched. This CDR3 is 16 amino acids long. Germline V gives CDR1 SGHRS, CDR2 YFSETQ. Here the CDR3 DNA reads TGCGCCAGCAGCTTGGATATCGGGACTAGCGAGAGAGAGCAGTACTTC. Translation gives CASSLDIGTSEREQYF.

This rearrangement joins TRBV19 to TRBJ2-1; D possibly uses TRBD1 or TRBD2 (5 bases each). Trimming shortened V by 4 bases and J by 6 bases, and 13 bases separated the two germline ends. The CDR3 consists of 14 residues. From germline, CDR1 is LNHDA and CDR2 SQIVND (reference sequence). CDR3 sequence (DNA): TGTGCCAGTAGTACCCGGGACCTGCCCAATGAGCAGTTCTTC. It codes for CASSTRDLPNEQFF.